This section outlines one T cell receptor beta chain sequence together with its context. Its antigen target is currently unknown. No clone much larger than this one lies a single base away; base qualities are absent. Receptor libraries were prepared by PCR. Sequenced on an Illumina HiSeq 2500. To reduce PCR and sequencing biases, unique molecular identifiers were built into the TCR beta cDNA libraries. Per 1 to 10 million input T cells, some 500,000 cDNA molecules were obtained, such that each molecule approximated one T cell. Patient libraries were prepared and sequenced with the same protocol used for the earlier healthy control dataset. Within a given batch, samples were prepared together, multiplexed and sequenced on the same HiSeq lane. In the original analysis: Raw barcoded reads were processed with MIGEC, discarding single-read molecular identifier groups before consensus assembly and CDR3 extraction. VDJtools was used for post-analysis of the clonotype tables, and diversity was normalized by down-sampling every dataset to the size of the smallest sample. To correct batch-related cross-sample contamination, repertoire overlap clustering matched CDR3 amino acid sequences but not nucleotide sequences. TCRdb took the public reads, trimmed them with fastp at Q25, ran MiXCR for clone calling and kept in-frame beta chains. Each entry merges the rows of one CDR3 protein and shows their most common DNA and genes. TCRdb assigned the V and J calls; the authors' analysis was not used. This sample has some 690,000 distinct CDR3 sequences in its table, and approximately 59% of those were observed once. Around 11% of the sample is held by the ten biggest clonotypes.

This sample is drawn from a study of post-analysis software for immune sequencing data (dated by TCRdb to about 2015). For context, the study as a whole: Disease courses on record covered relapsing-remitting, secondary progressive and progressive-relapsing multiple sclerosis, though some patients had no subtype annotation. A subset of samples was prepared in parallel using single-end sample barcoding, then pooled and co-amplified after Illumina adapter ligation. The multiple sclerosis patient repertoires were compared with more than 9 previously published healthy control repertoires from donors aged about 6 to 25 years. The study at large found these results: Direct clustering with F measure revealed strong co-clustering of samples prepared in the same batch, which led to a batch-effect correction. Patients showed significantly higher frequencies than controls for about 5 TRBV segments, among them TRBV5-6, TRBV5-1 and TRBV20-1. The multiple sclerosis patient group was slightly younger than the control group. Significantly lower normalized Chao1 diversity was found in multiple sclerosis patients than in controls, suggesting substantial peripheral T-cell clonal expansion.

To demonstrate the VDJtools post-analysis software, TCR beta repertoires were profiled from the peripheral blood of some 12 young patients with multiple sclerosis. Multiple sclerosis patients were children and adolescents aged about 6 to 15 years. Taken from cysteine to phenylalanine, the CDR3 has 16 residues. Solely the CDR3 DNA is kept, with 48 bases framed from the first base. Trimming takes 0 bases from V and 7 bases from J, and the germline ends sit 17 bases apart. According to the germline V gene, CDR1 reads SGHRS and CDR2 reads YFSETQ. Sequenced sample: blood. This TCR was sampled from a girl aged 2 to 10 with multiple sclerosis. The rearranged segments are TRBV5-1 and TRBJ2-1, with the D call tentatively TRBD1 or TRBD2, each fitting 6 bases. The CDR3 sequence is CASSLGGSTGRNEQFF. The sequenced DNA is TGCGCCAGCAGCTTGGGGGGCAGCACAGGGAGGAATGAGCAGTTCTTC.